These 2 T cell receptor beta chains came from one sample sequenced in a study of type 1 and type 2 diabetes patients (dated by TCRdb to about 2016). Sequencing instrument: Illumina MiSeq. For TCRbeta CDR3 amplification, the template was genomic DNA taken from the sorted T cell subsets. Multiplex PCR with 30 forward and 13 reverse primers amplified the TCRbeta CDR3 region. TCRdb reanalyzed the raw reads on its own, using fastp at Q25 for trimming and MiXCR for clone calling, and kept in-frame beta chains. Every CDR3 protein is listed once, alongside the most common genes and DNA of its rows. The table for this sample lists about 250,000 distinct CDR3 sequences; roughly 48% of them were counted only once. Roughly 13% of the sample lies in the top ten. The sequenced material came from peripheral blood mononuclear cells (PBMCs). All receptors come from a man aged 18 to 29 with type 2 diabetes.

The chain couples TRBV14 to TRBJ2-5; no clear D gene. V lost 4 bases and J lost 0, with 9 bases in between. Germline V gene data show CDR1 as SGHDN and CDR2 as FVKESK. CDR3 size: 14 residues. The DNA of the CDR3 is TGTGCCAGCAGCCTAAACAGAAACCAAGAGACCCAGTACTTC. Amino acids: CASSLNRNQETQYF.

V is TRBV6-5 and J is TRBJ2-7; possible D gene TRBD2, 7 bases. CDR3 size: 14 residues. V lost 5 bases, J lost 7 bases, and 18 bases lay in between. Germline assignment: CDR1 MNHEY and CDR2 SVGAGI. The CDR3 reads CASSPFRGAGEQYF. CDR3 sequence (DNA): TGTGCCAGCAGTCCCTTCCGGGGGGCGGGTGAGCAGTACTTC.